These 6 T cell receptor beta chains were sequenced from one sample in a study of PD-L1 blockade in urothelial cancer. The time point here: peripheral blood 6 weeks after treatment start. TCRdb's copy holds only in-frame clones and misses some; the assay was immunoSEQ multiplex PCR. Of 50,000 or so clones in the sample, around 85% were seen once. This sample comprised PBMCs, obtained around atezolizumab (anti-PD-L1) treatment. Source of these receptors: a man in his fifties or sixties with urothelial cancer.

This clone was picked up a small number of times. The chain couples TRBV7-2 to TRBJ1-2; TRBD1 aligns across 10 bases. The CDR3 loop spans 14 amino acids. Germline CDR1 and CDR2: SGHTA and FQGNSA. V was clipped by 5 bases and J by 7 bases; unmatched bases: 7. This CDR3 is CASSTGTGVSGYTF. The CDR3, as DNA: TGTGCCAGCAGCACCGGGACAGGGGTCTCTGGCTACACCTTC. Using reference TRBV7-2 and TRBJ1-2 for the parts outside the CDR3, the full variable domain is GAGVSQSPSNKVTEKGKDVELRCDPISGHTALYWYRQSLGQGLEFLIYFQGNSAPDKSGLPSDRFSAERTGGSVSTLTIQRTQQEDSAVYLCASSTGTGVSGYTFGSGTRLTVV.

This chain connects TRBV2 to TRBJ1-2; 7 nucleotides agree with TRBD1. CDR3 length equals 12 residues. The germline CDR1 and CDR2 sequences are SNHLY and FYNNEI. The trim removed 6 bases at V and 2 bases at J, leaving 0 bases unmatched. This chain's CDR3 is CASRGQNYGYTF. The CDR3 bases are TGTGCCAGCAGGGGACAGAACTATGGCTACACCTTC.

J is TRBJ1-3 and V is TRBV6-1; TRBD1 might be the D (6 bases). This CDR3 has 15 amino acids. Germline V gene lookup returns CDR1 MNHNS and CDR2 SASEGT. Trimming left V 10 bases short and J 2 bases short, with 18 bases between. In DNA, the CDR3 is TGTGCCACTACTCAGGGGTTCGTGGCTGGAAACACCATATATTTT. Translated: CATTQGFVAGNTIYF.

This clone appeared once. The V and J genes are TRBV6-1 and TRBJ1-1; 7 bases align to TRBD1. CDR1 and CDR2 from the germline V gene are MNHNS and SASEGT. CDR3 length equals 16 residues. V lost 0 bases and J lost 2; bases outside the gene matches: 6. The CDR3 protein is CASSEASYRGNTEAFF. DNA for the CDR3: TGTGCCAGCAGTGAAGCGTCGTACAGGGGTAACACTGAAGCTTTCTTT.

This chain joins TRBV18 and TRBJ2-7; 9 nucleotides line up with TRBD1. Germline V lookup: CDR1 KGHSH, CDR2 LQKENI. The CDR3 extends over 14 amino acids. J gave up 2 bases and V 5 bases, and 4 bases lay outside the gene matches. Here the CDR3 reads CASSSDRGAYEQYF. As DNA, the CDR3 is TGTGCCAGCTCATCGGACAGGGGAGCCTACGAGCAGTACTTC.

The V call is TRBV30, the J call TRBJ1-3; 7 positions agree with TRBD1. This CDR3 spans 14 amino acids. The germline V gene encodes CDR1 GTSNPN and CDR2 SVGIG (reference sequence). J lost 3 bases, V lost 5 bases, and 7 bases had no gene match. This chain's CDR3 is CAWADRDRGNTIYF. CDR3 sequence (DNA): TGTGCCTGGGCCGACAGGGACCGTGGAAACACCATATATTTT. The variable domain in full, completed from reference TRBV30 and TRBJ1-3, reads SQTIHQWPATLVQPVGSPLSLECTVEGTSNPNLYWYRQAAGRGLQLLFYSVGIGQISSEVPQNLSASRPQDRQFILSSKKLLLSDSGFYLCAWADRDRGNTIYFGEGSWLTVV.